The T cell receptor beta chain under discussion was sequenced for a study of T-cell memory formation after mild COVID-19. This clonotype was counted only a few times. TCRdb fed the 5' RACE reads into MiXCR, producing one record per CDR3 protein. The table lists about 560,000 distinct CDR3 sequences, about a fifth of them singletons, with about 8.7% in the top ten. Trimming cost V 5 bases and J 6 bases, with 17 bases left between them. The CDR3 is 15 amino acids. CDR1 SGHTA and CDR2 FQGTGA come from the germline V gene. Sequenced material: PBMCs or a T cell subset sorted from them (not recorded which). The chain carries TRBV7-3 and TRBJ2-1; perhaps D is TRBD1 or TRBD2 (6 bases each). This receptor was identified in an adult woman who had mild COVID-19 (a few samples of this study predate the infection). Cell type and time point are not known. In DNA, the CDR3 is TGTGCCAGCAGCCGCGGGGCAGGGGTGCTCAATGAGCAGTTCTTC. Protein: CASSRGAGVLNEQFF.